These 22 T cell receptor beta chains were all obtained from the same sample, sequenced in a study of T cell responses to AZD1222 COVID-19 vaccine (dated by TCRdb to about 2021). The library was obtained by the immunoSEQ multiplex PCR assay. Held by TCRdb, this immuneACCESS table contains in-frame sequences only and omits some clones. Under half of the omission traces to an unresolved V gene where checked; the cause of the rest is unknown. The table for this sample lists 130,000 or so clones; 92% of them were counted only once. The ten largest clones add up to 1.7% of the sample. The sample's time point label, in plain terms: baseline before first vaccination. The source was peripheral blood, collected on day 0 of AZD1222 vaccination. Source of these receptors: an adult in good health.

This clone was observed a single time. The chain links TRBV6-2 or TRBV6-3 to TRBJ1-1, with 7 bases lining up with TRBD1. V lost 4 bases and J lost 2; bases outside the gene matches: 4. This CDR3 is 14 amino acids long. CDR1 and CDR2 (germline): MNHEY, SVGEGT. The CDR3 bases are TGTGCCAGCAGTTTGGGACAGCTAAACACTGAAGCTTTCTTT. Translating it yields CASSLGQLNTEAFF.

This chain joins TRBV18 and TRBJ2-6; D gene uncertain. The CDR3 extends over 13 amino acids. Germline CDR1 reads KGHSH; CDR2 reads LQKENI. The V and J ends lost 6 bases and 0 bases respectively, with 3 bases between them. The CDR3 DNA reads TGTGCCAGCTCCCTCTCTGGGGCCAACGTCCTGACTTTC. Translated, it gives CASSLSGANVLTF.

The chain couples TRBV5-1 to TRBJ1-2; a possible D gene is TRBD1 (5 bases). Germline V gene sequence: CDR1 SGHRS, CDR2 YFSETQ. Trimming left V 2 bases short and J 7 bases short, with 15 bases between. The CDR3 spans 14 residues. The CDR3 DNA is TGCGCCAGCAGCTTTCTCCCAGGGAGTGGTGGCTACACCTTC. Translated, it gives CASSFLPGSGGYTF.

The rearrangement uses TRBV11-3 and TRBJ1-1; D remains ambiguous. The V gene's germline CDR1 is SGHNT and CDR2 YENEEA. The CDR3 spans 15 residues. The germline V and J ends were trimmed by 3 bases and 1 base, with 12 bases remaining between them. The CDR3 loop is CASSFRGSTNTEAFF. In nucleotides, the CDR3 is TGTGCCAGCAGCTTCCGGGGTTCTACGAACACTGAAGCTTTCTTT.

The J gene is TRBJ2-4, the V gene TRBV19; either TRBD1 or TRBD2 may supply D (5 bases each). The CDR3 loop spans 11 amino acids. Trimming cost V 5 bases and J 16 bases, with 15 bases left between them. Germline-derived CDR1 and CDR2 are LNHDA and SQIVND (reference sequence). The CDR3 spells CASSDGTGVYF. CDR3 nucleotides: TGTGCCAGTAGTGACGGGACGGGTGTTTACTTC.

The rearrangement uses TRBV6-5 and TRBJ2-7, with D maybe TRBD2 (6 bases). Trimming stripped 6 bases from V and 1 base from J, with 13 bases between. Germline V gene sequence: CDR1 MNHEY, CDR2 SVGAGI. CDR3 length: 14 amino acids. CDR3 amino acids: CASRGSGGSYEQYV. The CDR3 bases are TGTGCCAGCAGGGGCAGTGGGGGGTCCTACGAGCAGTACGTC.

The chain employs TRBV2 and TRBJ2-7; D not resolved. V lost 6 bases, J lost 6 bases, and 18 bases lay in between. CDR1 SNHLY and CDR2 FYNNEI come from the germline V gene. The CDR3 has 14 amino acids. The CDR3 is CASSQVGFEGEQYF. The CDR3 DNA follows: TGTGCCAGCAGCCAGGTAGGGTTCGAAGGCGAGCAGTACTTC.

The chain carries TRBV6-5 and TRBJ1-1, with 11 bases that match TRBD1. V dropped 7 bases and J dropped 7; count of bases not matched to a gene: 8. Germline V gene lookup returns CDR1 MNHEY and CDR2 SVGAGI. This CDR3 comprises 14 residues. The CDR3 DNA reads TGTGCCAGCAATACTGGACAGGGGGCGCTTGAAGCTTTCTTT. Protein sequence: CASNTGQGALEAFF.

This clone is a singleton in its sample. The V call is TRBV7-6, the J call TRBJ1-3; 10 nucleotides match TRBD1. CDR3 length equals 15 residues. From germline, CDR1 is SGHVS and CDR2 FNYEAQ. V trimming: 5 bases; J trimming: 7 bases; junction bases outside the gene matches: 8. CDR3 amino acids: CASSPGQGIGNTIYF. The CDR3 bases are TGTGCCAGCAGCCCGGGACAGGGGATTGGGAACACCATATATTTT. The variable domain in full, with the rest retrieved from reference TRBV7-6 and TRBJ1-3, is GAGVSQSPRYKVTKRGQDVALRCDPISGHVSLYWYRQALGQGPEFLTYFNYEAQQDKSGLPNDRFSAERPEGSISTLTIQRTEQRDSAMYRCASSPGQGIGNTIYFGEGSWLTVV.

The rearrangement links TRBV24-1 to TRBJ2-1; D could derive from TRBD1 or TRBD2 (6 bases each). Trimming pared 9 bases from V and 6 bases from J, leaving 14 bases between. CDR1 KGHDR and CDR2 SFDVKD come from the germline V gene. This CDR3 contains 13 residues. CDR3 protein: CATLGAGSNEQFF. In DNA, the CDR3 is TGTGCCACCCTGGGGGCGGGATCCAATGAGCAGTTCTTC.

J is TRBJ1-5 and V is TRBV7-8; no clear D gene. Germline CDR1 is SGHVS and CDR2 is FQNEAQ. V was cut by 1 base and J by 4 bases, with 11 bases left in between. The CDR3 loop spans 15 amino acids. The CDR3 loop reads CASSLVAVSNQPQHF. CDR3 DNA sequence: TGTGCCAGCAGCTTAGTGGCCGTTTCTAATCAGCCCCAGCATTTT.

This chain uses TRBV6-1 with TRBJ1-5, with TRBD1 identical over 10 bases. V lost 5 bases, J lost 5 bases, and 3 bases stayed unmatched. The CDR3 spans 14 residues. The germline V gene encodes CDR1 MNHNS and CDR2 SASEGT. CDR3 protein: CASSQGTGDQPQHF. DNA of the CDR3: TGTGCCAGCAGTCAAGGGACAGGGGATCAGCCCCAGCATTTT.

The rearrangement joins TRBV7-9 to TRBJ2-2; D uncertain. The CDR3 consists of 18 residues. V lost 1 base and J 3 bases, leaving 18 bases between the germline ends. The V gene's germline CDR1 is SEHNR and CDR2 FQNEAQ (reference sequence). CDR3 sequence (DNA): TGTGCCAGCAGCTTAGGGCCCGGGTTTGATACGTACACCGGGGAGCTGTTTTTT. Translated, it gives CASSLGPGFDTYTGELFF.

DNA for the CDR3: TGTGCCAGCAGTGAGGGGGGTGGCACTGAAGCTTTCTTT. Protein: CASSEGGGTEAFF. The V and J genes are TRBV2 and TRBJ1-1, with a weak D call TRBD1 (5 bases). CDR1 and CDR2 (germline): SNHLY, FYNNEI. Trimming pared 3 bases from V and 4 bases from J, leaving 9 bases between. The CDR3 is made up of 13 amino acids.

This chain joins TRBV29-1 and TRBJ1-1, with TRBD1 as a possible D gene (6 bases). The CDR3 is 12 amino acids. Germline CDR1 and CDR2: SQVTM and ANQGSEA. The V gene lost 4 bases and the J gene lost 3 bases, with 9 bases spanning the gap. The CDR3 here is CSVGQEYTEAFF. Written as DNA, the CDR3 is TGCAGCGTTGGACAGGAGTACACTGAAGCTTTCTTT.

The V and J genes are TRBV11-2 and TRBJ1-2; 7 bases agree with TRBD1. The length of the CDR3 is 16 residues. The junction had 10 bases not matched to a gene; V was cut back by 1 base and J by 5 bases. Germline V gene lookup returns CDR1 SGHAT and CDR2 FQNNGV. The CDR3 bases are TGTGCCAGCAGCTTAGGGACAGGCTTATCCTCATATGGCTACACCTTC. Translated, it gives CASSLGTGLSSYGYTF.

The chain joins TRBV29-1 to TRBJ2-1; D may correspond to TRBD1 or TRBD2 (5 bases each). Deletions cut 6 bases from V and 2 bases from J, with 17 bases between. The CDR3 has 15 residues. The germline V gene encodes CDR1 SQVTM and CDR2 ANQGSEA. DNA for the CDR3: TGCAGCGTCCGGAGGTCGCAGGGAGCCTACAATGAGCAGTTCTTC. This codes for CSVRRSQGAYNEQFF.

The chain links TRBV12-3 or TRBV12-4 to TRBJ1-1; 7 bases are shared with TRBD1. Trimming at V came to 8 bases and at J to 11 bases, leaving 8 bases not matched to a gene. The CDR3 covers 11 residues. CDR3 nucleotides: TGTGCCAGCCCCTGCAGGGGGGGTGCTTTCTTT. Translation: CASPCRGGAFF.

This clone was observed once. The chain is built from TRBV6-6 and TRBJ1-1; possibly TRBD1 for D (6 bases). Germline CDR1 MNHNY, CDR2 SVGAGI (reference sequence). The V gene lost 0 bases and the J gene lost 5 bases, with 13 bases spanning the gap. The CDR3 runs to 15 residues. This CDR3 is CASSYSSPGDTEAFF. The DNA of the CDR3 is TGTGCCAGCAGTTACTCGAGCCCAGGGGATACTGAAGCTTTCTTT.

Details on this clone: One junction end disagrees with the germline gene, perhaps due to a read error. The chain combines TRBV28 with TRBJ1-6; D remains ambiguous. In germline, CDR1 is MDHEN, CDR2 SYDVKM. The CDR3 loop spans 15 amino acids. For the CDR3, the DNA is TGTGCCAGCAGCCCCCCGGGCTCCCATAATTCACCCCTCCACTTT. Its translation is CASSPPGSHNSPLHF. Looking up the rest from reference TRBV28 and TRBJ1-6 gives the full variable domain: DVKVTQSSRYLVKRTGEKVFLECVQDMDHENMFWYRQDPGLGLRLIYFSYDVKMKEKGDIPEGYSVSREKKERFSLILESASTNQTSMYLCASSPPGSHNSPLHFGNGTRLTVT.

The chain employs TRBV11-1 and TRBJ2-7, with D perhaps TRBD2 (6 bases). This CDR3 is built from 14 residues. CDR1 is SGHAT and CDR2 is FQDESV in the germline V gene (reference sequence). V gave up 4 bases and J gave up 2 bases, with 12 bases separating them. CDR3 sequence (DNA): TGTGCCAGCAGCTCACCGGGAGTCCCCTACGAGCAGTACGTC. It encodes CASSSPGVPYEQYV.

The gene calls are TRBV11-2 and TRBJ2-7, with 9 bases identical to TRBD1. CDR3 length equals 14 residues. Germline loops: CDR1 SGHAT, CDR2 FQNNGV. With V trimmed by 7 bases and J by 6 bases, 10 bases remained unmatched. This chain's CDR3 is CASTNRDRVTEQYV. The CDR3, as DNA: TGTGCCAGCACCAATCGGGACAGGGTAACCGAGCAGTACGTC.